The TCR beta chain described here comes from a study of blood T cell repertoires in COVID-19. Whole-study context: Samples of COVID-19 (acute and convalescent) were obtained from the United States, Italy and Spain. T cells, B-cell-depleted T cells, or PBMCs provided the cDNA or gDNA that served as material.

This CDR3 spans 15 amino acids. Germline V CDR1 and CDR2: MNHEY, SVGAGI. After removal of 0 bases from V and 2 bases from J, the junction contained 3 bases not matched to a gene. The Seattle patients, enrolled during active infection, were followed longitudinally. Authors' processing steps: By means of reference gene primer amplification, nucleated cell counts were estimated. Using immunoSEQ multiplex PCR, the repertoire was profiled, and TCRdb retains in-frame clones only, with some absent. The DNA gave D and trimming, while V, J and clone size come from that table. The sample contains approximately 64,000 clones, 88% of which appear only once. On this clone itself: This sample also contains other DNA sequences that code for the same CDR3.

Material: peripheral blood. This receptor was identified in a woman in her sixties or seventies with COVID-19, enrolled during active disease. J is TRBJ2-7 and V is TRBV6-5, with 8 positions matching TRBD1. CDR3 sequence reads: CASSYSQGGAYEQYF. In nucleotides, the CDR3 is TGTGCCAGCAGTTACTCACAGGGGGGAGCCTACGAGCAGTACTTC.